What follows are 7 T cell receptor beta chains derived from one specimen sequenced in a study of T cells in Graves' hyperthyroidism and ophthalmopathy. RNA transcripts yielded amplified TCR beta CDR3 regions. A first-round RT-PCR of the TCR CDR3 used the HTBI primer set. Each CDR3 protein gets one entry after TCRdb re-called the multiplex PCR reads with MiXCR. The data contain 500,000 to 600,000 distinct CDR3 sequences, 20% of them singletons. Sequencing was done on a sample of blood. The receptors were gathered from a man aged 35-49 years with Graves' ophthalmopathy.

This clonotype has ten or more counts. The V and J genes are TRBV5-4 and TRBJ2-4; TRBD1 might be the D (5 bases). Trimming pared 5 bases from V and 2 bases from J, leaving 14 bases between. CDR3 length: 15 amino acids. Germline V lookup: CDR1 SGHNT, CDR2 YYREEE (reference sequence). CDR3 loop: CASRPDSDTKNIQYF. The CDR3 DNA is TGTGCCAGCAGACCAGACAGCGACACCAAAAACATTCAGTACTTC.

This clonotype was picked up many times. The rearrangement links TRBV3-1 to TRBJ2-4, with 11 bases matching TRBD2. This CDR3 has 15 residues. V gave up 5 bases and J gave up 8 bases; unmatched junction bases: 8. Germline V gene sequence: CDR1 LGHDT, CDR2 YNNKEL (reference sequence). The CDR3 region is CASSSDLAGGDIQYF. Written as DNA, the CDR3 is TGTGCCAGCAGCTCAGACCTAGCGGGAGGAGACATTCAGTACTTC.

As regards this clonotype: This may arise from a read error, as a much more abundant clone is one base away. The chain carries TRBV5-8 and TRBJ2-5; 9 bases line up with TRBD1. The J call may be mistaken, given a closer DNA end match to TRBJ2-1. The CDR3 is 15 residues long. The germline V gene has CDR1 SGHTS and CDR2 YDEGEE. CDR3 region: CASSLGQGGEETQFF. CDR3 coding DNA: TGTGCCAGCAGCTTGGGACAGGGGGGCGAAGAGACCCAGTTCTTC.

This chain uses TRBV10-2 with TRBJ1-4; 10 bases map to TRBD1. Germline-derived CDR1 and CDR2 are WSHSY and SAAADI. The CDR3 spans 19 residues. The J segment lost 8 bases and the V segment lost 5 bases, leaving 20 bases of the junction unmatched. The CDR3 bases are TGCGCCAGCAGTCCTACCCGTCGGGACAGGGGCCGAAGATGGGAAAAACTGTTTTTT. Amino acids: CASSPTRRDRGRRWEKLFF.

CDR3 residues: CSAIGTHGNQPQHF. DNA of the CDR3: TGCAGTGCTATAGGGACCCACGGGAATCAGCCCCAGCATTTT. The chain couples TRBV20-1 to TRBJ1-5; D is perhaps TRBD1 (5 bases). CDR3 length: 14 amino acids. Germline CDR1 and CDR2: DFQATT and SNEGSKA (reference sequence). Deletions cut 4 bases from V and 4 bases from J, with 14 bases between.

This clonotype has ten or more counts. This chain joins TRBV20-1 and TRBJ2-5, with a tentative D call TRBD1 (6 bases). Looked up from germline, CDR1 is DFQATT and CDR2 is SNEGSKA (reference sequence). The CDR3 loop spans 12 amino acids. V lost 5 bases and J 5 bases, leaving 12 bases between the germline ends. The CDR3 region has the DNA TGCAGTGCTCCACAGGGTATTGAGACCCAGTACTTC. Encoded protein: CSAPQGIETQYF.

This clonotype has a handful of counts. V gene TRBV6-1 combines with J gene TRBJ2-1; D perhaps matches TRBD2 (6 bases). V was shortened by 6 bases and J by 8 bases, with 20 bases between the two germline ends. Germline V gene sequence: CDR1 MNHNS, CDR2 SASEGT. This CDR3 is built from 15 residues. The CDR3 DNA follows: TGTGCCAGCAGGGAGGGGTCTAGCGAGGTGGATGAGCAGTTCTTC. This gives the protein CASREGSSEVDEQFF.